The sequence of this T cell receptor beta chain was determined in a study of Ad26.COV2.S vaccination and SARS-CoV-2 variants. Treatment defined: 15 to 20 received Ad26.COV2.S at low or high dose, single or two shots; several received placebo; per-sample allocation not given. The samples date from day 63 after the first vaccine or placebo injection. Vaccination used an Ad26 vector expressing Wuhan-strain SARS-CoV-2 spike. Method: immunoSEQ multiplex PCR; TCRdb's copy keeps in-frame clones and lacks some. The sample comprises around 320,000 clones, 87% of which are singletons, and around 3.6% rests with the top ten. Broader study findings: Placebo recipients showed lower spike-specific TCR breadth than vaccinees.

The CDR3 spans 13 residues. V was cut by 5 bases and J by 3 bases, with 10 bases left in between. Notes on this clone: Its matching antigen is unknown.

The rearrangement uses TRBV12-3 or TRBV12-4 and TRBJ1-2; TRBD1 is a possible D gene (6 bases). Here the sequenced sample was peripheral blood, taken in a trial of Ad26.COV2.S vaccine versus placebo. This TCR came from a person aged 18-65 years who received the Ad26.COV2.S COVID-19 vaccine or a placebo. In nucleotides, the CDR3 is TGTGCCAGCAGTCCCGACAGGTACTATGGCTACACCTTC. Its translation is CASSPDRYYGYTF.